This T cell receptor beta chain was documented in a study of OX40 agonist ivuxolimab in advanced cancers. Study as a whole: Checkpoint inhibitors had been given previously to roughly 36% of patients. Study-wide results and caveats: The study did not work out the antigen specificity of the expanded peripheral T cells. CD4+ and CD8+ T cells in blood underwent clonal expansion by week 6 at 0.1 to 3.0 mg/kg.

Data came from immunoSEQ multiplex PCR; TCRdb stores just in-frame clones and leaves some out. The sample yields under 150,000 clones, roughly 91% seen once. About this clone: Antigen specificity is unknown.

This CDR3 comprises 15 residues. The V gene lost 7 bases and the J gene lost 3 bases, with 15 bases spanning the gap. Germline V gene data show CDR1 as MDHEN and CDR2 as SYDVKM. This chain connects TRBV28 to TRBJ1-4; no clear D. The sequencing used CD4+ or CD8+ T cells sorted from blood, collected in a trial of the OX40 agonist ivuxolimab. The receptor was isolated from an adult with an advanced solid tumor such as melanoma, head and neck, liver or kidney cancer. CDR3 nucleotide sequence: TGTGCCAGCACCAACCCGCGGGCCCCTAATGAAAAACTGTTTTTT. Translation: CASTNPRAPNEKLFF. The full variable domain, in which reference TRBV28 and TRBJ1-4 provide the parts outside the CDR3, is DVKVTQSSRYLVKRTGEKVFLECVQDMDHENMFWYRQDPGLGLRLIYFSYDVKMKEKGDIPEGYSVSREKKERFSLILESASTNQTSMYLCASTNPRAPNEKLFFGSGTQLSVL.